This T cell receptor (beta chain) was documented in a study of cytomegalovirus exposure and HLA in healthy donors. Notes on the study in general: Altogether, 164 TCR beta chains were recorded as cytomegalovirus-associated. Usually a TCR sequence was rare, but some public TCRs were found in many donors.

On this clone itself: The antigen is undetermined.

Primers: 60 Vbeta forward and 13 Jbeta reverse. In the authors' methods: Roughly 11 million shared chains were among the roughly 78 million unique TCR beta chains that a later analysis counted. Repertoires were generated with immunoSEQ multiplex PCR, while TCRdb's copy carries only in-frame clones and drops some. That table supplies the V and J calls and clone size; D and trimming were determined from the DNA. The sample includes some 150,000 clones, around 74% of them seen just once. The CDR3 is 17 residues long. Germline V gene lookup returns CDR1 SGDLS and CDR2 YYNGEE. The ends lost 0 bases at V and 4 bases at J; junction bases unmatched: 13.

Sequencing used PBMCs. The genes are TRBV9 and TRBJ2-7; 7 bases are shared with TRBD2. The clonotype comes from a man aged 50-59 years in good health and CMV-seropositive. Here the CDR3 reads CASSVGFPGGSGYEQYF. The CDR3 nucleotides read TGTGCCAGCAGCGTAGGGTTCCCGGGCGGGAGTGGTTACGAGCAGTACTTC.